The T cell receptor beta chain described here comes from a study of identifying expanded T cells in peripheral blood. Findings of the study overall: About 1.2 clones differed between technical replicates, versus around 16 and 19 over time. Variance in clone template counts between approximately 2-week samples significantly increased with total template count across all healthy donors.

On this clone itself: What it binds is not known.

The ends lost 3 bases at V and 2 bases at J; junction bases unmatched: 4. Germline-derived CDR1 and CDR2 are LNHDA and SQIVND (reference sequence). This CDR3 is built from 14 residues. Repertoires were generated with immunoSEQ multiplex PCR, while TCRdb's copy carries only in-frame clones and drops some. The sample shows tens of thousands of clones, more than 70% of them seen only once. Healthy donors had no documented immune events, such as infections, while sampled. Sequencing used blood. The origin of this receptor is a person between 18 and 75 years old in good health. This chain links TRBV19 with TRBJ2-7; TRBD1 matches 7 bases. CDR3 sequence reads: CASSIAQGAYEQYF. CDR3 nucleotides: TGTGCCAGTAGTATCGCGCAGGGGGCCTACGAGCAGTACTTC.